Following are 8 T cell receptor beta chains from one sample sequenced in a study of cytomegalovirus exposure and HLA in healthy donors. In the PCR, 60 Vbeta and 13 Jbeta primers were used. Assay used: immunoSEQ multiplex PCR; TCRdb lists only in-frame clones, some missing. The sample holds under 200,000 clones; around 68% are singletons and the top ten take 1.3% to 1.5%. The material sequenced was PBMCs. These receptors were obtained from a man aged 50 or older in good health and CMV-seronegative.

The V gene is TRBV4-1, the J gene TRBJ1-2, with D unresolved. The CDR3 has 12 amino acids. Germline assignment: CDR1 MGHRA and CDR2 YSYEKL. V gave up 1 base and J gave up 2 bases, with 2 bases separating them. This CDR3 reads CASSQANYGYTF. Written as DNA, the CDR3 is TGCGCCAGCAGCCAAGCAAACTATGGCTACACCTTC.

V usage is TRBV11-2 and J usage is TRBJ2-1; TRBD2 matches 8 bases. Trimming removed 2 bases from V and 7 bases from J; junction bases left unmatched: 4. Germline V lookup: CDR1 SGHAT, CDR2 FQNNGV. The CDR3 contains 14 residues. The CDR3: CASSLTGGRNEQFF. As DNA, the CDR3 is TGTGCCAGCAGCTTAACGGGGGGGCGAAATGAGCAGTTCTTC. Full variable domain (missing parts from reference TRBV11-2 and TRBJ2-1): EAGVAQSPRYKIIEKRQSVAFWCNPISGHATLYWYQQILGQGPKLLIQFQNNGVVDDSQLPKDRFSAERLKGVDSTLKIQPAKLEDSAVYLCASSLTGGRNEQFFGPGTRLTVL.

This clone was detected a few times. The V gene is TRBV7-2, the J gene TRBJ2-5; TRBD2 matches 9 bases. The CDR3 is 15 amino acids. V shed 1 base, J shed 4 bases, and the junction held 4 bases outside the gene matches. Looked up from germline, CDR1 is SGHTA and CDR2 is FQGNSA. CDR3 region: CASSLGRGGLETQYF. For the CDR3, the DNA is TGTGCCAGCAGCTTAGGGCGGGGGGGCTTAGAGACCCAGTACTTC.

This chain uses TRBV9 with TRBJ1-2, with 7 bases matching TRBD1. The J segment lost 6 bases and the V segment lost 3 bases, leaving 11 bases of the junction unmatched. This CDR3 comprises 15 residues. The V gene's germline CDR1 is SGDLS and CDR2 YYNGEE. This CDR3 is CASSARDRALNGYTF. As DNA, the CDR3 is TGTGCCAGCAGCGCAAGAGACAGGGCCCTAAATGGCTACACCTTC.

There are a few counts of this clone. The chain is built from TRBV19 and TRBJ2-6, with 11 bases lining up with TRBD1. Germline lookup yields CDR1 LNHDA and CDR2 SQIVND (reference sequence). V lost 7 bases to trimming and J lost 2 bases; unmatched junction nucleotides: 4. CDR3 length: 16 residues. CDR3 in amino acids: CASTGQGATGANVLTF. CDR3 sequence (DNA): TGTGCCAGTACAGGACAGGGGGCGACTGGGGCCAACGTCCTGACTTTC.

This sequence joins TRBV6-1 and TRBJ1-1, with 7 bases identical to TRBD1. V shed 9 bases and J 1 base; nucleotides not matched to a gene: 5. Germline-derived CDR1 and CDR2 are MNHNS and SASEGT. The CDR3 contains 13 residues. The CDR3 sequence: CASTDRENTEAFF. DNA for the CDR3: TGTGCCAGTACCGACAGGGAGAACACTGAAGCTTTCTTT.

Here the CDR3 reads CATSRDRTGANVLTF. The CDR3 DNA reads as TGTGCCACCAGCAGAGACAGAACTGGGGCCAACGTCCTGACTTTC. The chain uses TRBV15 and TRBJ2-6, with D uncertain. This CDR3 is built from 15 residues. The germline V gene encodes CDR1 LNHNV and CDR2 YYDKDF (reference sequence). Trimming took off 0 bases at V and 2 bases at J, with 5 bases between the two ends. Based on the CDR3 plus reference TRBV15 and TRBJ2-6, the full variable domain is DAMVIQNPRYQVTQFGKPVTLSCSQTLNHNVMYWYQQKSSQAPKLLFHYYDKDFNNEADTPDNFQSRRPNTSFCFLDIRSPGLGDTAMYLCATSRDRTGANVLTFGAGSRLTVL.

Notes on this clone: At one of its ends the junction is not consistent with the germline gene, which may arise from a read error. The chain couples TRBV6-6 to TRBJ2-3; TRBD1 might be the D (5 bases). The CDR3 consists of 13 residues. In germline, CDR1 is MNHNY, CDR2 SVGAGI (reference sequence). The CDR3 loop is CASSYSVPGWPHF. CDR3 nucleotides: TGTGCCAGCAGTTACTCGGTACCAGGGTGGCCCCATTTT.